These 12 T cell receptor beta chains originate from one sample sequenced in a study of shared clonotypes between healthy human individuals. TCRdb keeps only in-frame clones here, not all; method: immunoSEQ multiplex PCR. The table records 1.6 million or so clones, less than 99% of them present only once. Sample: naive CD4+ T cells sorted from blood. Indicated subset: CD45RA+ positively selected. The receptors were sampled from a man aged 25-45 years in good health.

This clone was observed a single time. This sequence joins TRBV2 and TRBJ1-5, with a weak D call TRBD1 (5 bases). CDR1 SNHLY and CDR2 FYNNEI come from the germline V gene. V shed 0 bases and J shed 3 bases, with 9 bases lying between them. The CDR3 is 15 amino acids. The CDR3 protein is CASSEARAINQPQHF. The CDR3 coding sequence is TGTGCCAGCAGTGAAGCCAGGGCGATCAATCAGCCCCAGCATTTT.

With respect to this clone: In the same sample, other DNA sequences code for this CDR3. The chain employs TRBV18 and TRBJ2-5; D perhaps matches TRBD2 (6 bases). Germline V gene lookup returns CDR1 KGHSH and CDR2 LQKENI. Trimming removed 3 bases from V and 4 bases from J, with 9 bases in between. The length of the CDR3 is 13 residues. The DNA of the CDR3 is TGTGCCAGCTCACCTCAGGGAGGAGAGACCCAGTACTTC. Residues: CASSPQGGETQYF.

The chain carries TRBV4-3 and TRBJ1-2; the D is unclear. The length of the CDR3 is 16 residues. Germline assignment: CDR1 LGHNA and CDR2 YSLEER. The ends were cut back, 0 bases at V and 0 bases at J, with 11 bases in the middle. The CDR3 reads CASSQESQVSNYGYTF. Here the CDR3 DNA reads TGCGCCAGCAGCCAAGAAAGTCAGGTCTCTAACTATGGCTACACCTTC.

In regard to this clone: This sample includes further DNA sequences coding for the same CDR3. J is TRBJ1-2 and V is TRBV28; the D is unclear. Trimming pared 6 bases from V and 4 bases from J, leaving 9 bases between. The length of the CDR3 is 12 residues. The germline V gene encodes CDR1 MDHEN and CDR2 SYDVKM. The CDR3: CASRQGRYGYTF. Written as DNA, the CDR3 is TGTGCCAGCAGGCAAGGACGCTATGGCTACACCTTC.

The gene calls are TRBV18 and TRBJ2-7, with 11 positions matching TRBD1. Germline V lookup: CDR1 KGHSH, CDR2 LQKENI. The CDR3 spans 15 residues. J gave up 4 bases and V 3 bases, and 5 bases lay outside the gene matches. DNA of the CDR3: TGTGCCAGCTCACCCGGACAGGGGGCGTCGTACGAGCAGTACTTC. It codes for CASSPGQGASYEQYF.

The chain carries TRBV5-1 and TRBJ2-7; 9 nucleotides align to TRBD2. The CDR3 is 14 residues long. V lost 7 bases to trimming and J lost 3 bases; unmatched junction nucleotides: 8. CDR1 is SGHRS and CDR2 is YFSETQ in the germline V gene. CDR3 DNA: TGCGCCAGCGGGATTAGCGGGAGCAGCTACGAGCAGTACTTC. Its protein is CASGISGSSYEQYF.

The chain carries TRBV28 and TRBJ1-2; D unresolved. This CDR3 spans 12 amino acids. V was shortened by 7 bases and J by 4 bases, with 10 bases between the two germline ends. Germline CDR1 MDHEN, CDR2 SYDVKM. The CDR3 here is CASMAGLYGYTF. CDR3 in DNA: TGTGCCAGCATGGCAGGCCTCTATGGCTACACCTTC.

This chain connects TRBV2 to TRBJ1-1; unclear D gene. V was shortened by 4 bases and J by 5 bases, with 8 bases between the two germline ends. The CDR3 sequence is 12 residues long. CDR1 is SNHLY and CDR2 is FYNNEI in the germline V gene. CDR3 bases: TGTGCCAGCAGTGGTTCGTGGACTGAAGCTTTCTTT. This codes for CASSGSWTEAFF.

V and J are TRBV2 and TRBJ1-1, with 10 bases identical to TRBD1. CDR1 is SNHLY and CDR2 is FYNNEI in the germline V gene. The junction had 6 bases not matched to a gene; V was cut back by 6 bases and J by 2 bases. The CDR3 contains 15 residues. The CDR3 is CASSGDRGLNTEAFF. The CDR3 region has the DNA TGTGCCAGCAGCGGGGACAGGGGCCTTAACACTGAAGCTTTCTTT. The whole variable domain, filled in from reference TRBV2 and TRBJ1-1, reads EPEVTQTPSHQVTQMGQEVILRCVPISNHLYFYWYRQILGQKVEFLVSFYNNEISEKSEIFDDQFSVERPDGSNFTLKIRSTKLEDSAMYFCASSGDRGLNTEAFFGQGTRLTVV.

V is TRBV25-1 and J is TRBJ2-3; 7 bases are a match to TRBD1. V shed 6 bases, J shed 3 bases, and the junction held 3 bases outside the gene matches. The CDR3 runs to 13 residues. CDR1 and CDR2 from the germline V gene are MGHDK and SYGVNS. The CDR3 DNA follows: TGTGCCAGCAGAAGGACAGGAACAGATACGCAGTATTTT. Protein sequence: CASRRTGTDTQYF.

This chain connects TRBV10-3 to TRBJ1-1, with D unresolved. The germline V and J ends were trimmed by 6 bases and 4 bases, with 9 bases remaining between them. The CDR3 spans 12 residues. Germline lookup yields CDR1 ENHRY and CDR2 SYGVKD. The CDR3: CAIRPDGTEAFF. The CDR3 nucleotides are TGTGCCATCAGACCGGACGGCACTGAAGCTTTCTTT.

CDR3 loop: CASNDRGNTGELFF. As DNA, the CDR3 is TGTGCCAGCAATGACAGGGGGAACACCGGGGAGCTGTTTTTT. The V and J genes are TRBV28 and TRBJ2-2, with 8 bases lining up with TRBD1. The ends lost 7 bases at V and 1 base at J; junction bases unmatched: 2. Germline lookup yields CDR1 MDHEN and CDR2 SYDVKM. This CDR3 is 14 amino acids long.